The rows below give T cell receptor beta chains drawn from one sample of a study of T-cell reconstitution after alpha-beta-depleted transplantation in children. TCRdb itself ran the PCR reads through MiXCR, one entry per CDR3 protein. The sample lists approximately 230,000 distinct CDR3 sequences, roughly 26% seen once, with about 2.6% in the top ten. Material: PBMCs, obtained before TCRalphabeta/CD19-depleted stem cell transplant. The receptors stem from a girl aged 2 to 10 with Fanconi anemia, due to receive a stem cell transplant. Each CDR3 is given with its conserved first and last residue. A D gene is named only where the DNA matches it firmly. A clone size is listed for some rows: how often the clone was seen (once, few, many), or a class if it is expanded.

- - TRBJ2-7 TRBV7-3 15 CASSLRAGSSYEQYF TGTGCCAGCAGCTTAAGGGCAGGGTCTTCCTACGAGCAGTACTTC
TRBD2 few TRBJ2-7 TRBV27 15 CASSDGLAGDYEQYF TGTGCCAGCAGTGATGGACTAGCGGGGGACTACGAGCAGTACTTC
- many TRBJ2-3 TRBV29-1 13 CSGRRGGSDTQYF TGCAGCGGCCGTAGGGGGGGCTCAGATACGCAGTATTTT
TRBD2 - TRBJ2-7 TRBV5-1 17 CASSLASTSGLSYEQYF TGCGCCAGCAGCTTGGCCTCGACTAGCGGGTTATCCTACGAGCAGTACTTC
- - TRBJ2-1 TRBV20-1 15 CSATLLGFLENEQFF TGCAGTGCCACTCTACTAGGCTTCCTCGAAAATGAGCAGTTCTTC
TRBD1 many TRBJ2-7 TRBV15 17 CATSREYTWTGPYEQYF TGTGCCACCAGCAGAGAATATACCTGGACAGGGCCGTACGAGCAGTACTTC
- few TRBJ1-4 TRBV20-1 15 CSARGRHGKLEKLFF TGCAGTGCTAGAGGTCGGCACGGCAAACTTGAAAAACTGTTTTTT
- - TRBJ2-7 TRBV20-1 11 CSASRALEQYF TGCAGTGCTAGTCGAGCCCTCGAGCAGTACTTC
- many TRBJ2-2 TRBV12-3/TRBV12-4 15 CASSPPDGNTGELFF TGTGCCAGCAGTCCTCCGGACGGGAACACCGGGGAGCTGTTTTTT
- - TRBJ2-1 TRBV20-1 16 CSARGDAGALYNEQFF TGCAGTGCTAGAGGGGACGCTGGGGCGTTGTACAATGAGCAGTTCTTC
- - TRBJ2-7 TRBV29-1 12 CSVCQGSEEQYF TGCAGCGTTTGTCAGGGATCGGAGGAGCAGTACTTC
TRBD2 - TRBJ2-7 TRBV10-1 13 CASSEREGHEQYF TGCGCCAGCAGTGAGCGGGAGGGCCACGAGCAGTACTTC
- many TRBJ2-3 TRBV6-5 12 CASTQRGDTQYF TGTGCCAGCACTCAGAGGGGGGATACGCAGTATTTT
- - TRBJ2-3 TRBV9 13 CASSVDGEDTQYF TGTGCCAGCAGCGTCGACGGTGAAGATACGCAGTATTTT
- - TRBJ2-2 TRBV4-2 14 CASSQDGHSGELFF TGTGCCAGCAGCCAAGATGGGCACTCCGGGGAGCTGTTTTTT
TRBD2 - TRBJ2-7 TRBV20-1 13 CSAGLAGDVEQYF TGCAGTGCCGGACTAGCGGGGGATGTTGAGCAGTACTTC
TRBD2 few TRBJ2-5 TRBV6-1 15 CASSRSGRVGETQYF TGTGCCAGCAGTCGTAGCGGGAGGGTGGGAGAGACCCAGTACTTC
- - TRBJ1-5 TRBV20-1 13 CSARDQGHEPQHF TGCAGTGCTAGAGATCAGGGTCACGAGCCCCAGCATTTT
TRBD1 - TRBJ2-1 TRBV2 16 CASTQTGPRSYNEQFF TGTGCCAGCACCCAGACAGGGCCCCGCTCCTACAATGAGCAGTTCTTC
- many TRBJ2-5 TRBV29-1 13 CSVGTNLRETQYF TGCAGCGTTGGCACTAACCTACGGGAGACCCAGTACTTC
TRBD2 - TRBJ2-7 TRBV29-1 13 CSVSSGEGYEQYF TGCAGCGTTTCTAGCGGGGAGGGTTACGAGCAGTACTTC
- many TRBJ2-7 TRBV9 13 CASSVGSSHEQYF TGTGCCAGCAGCGTCGGTAGCTCTCACGAGCAGTACTTC
- many TRBJ2-1 TRBV12-3/TRBV12-4 12 CASSLVGYEQFF TGTGCCAGCAGTTTAGTTGGGTATGAGCAGTTCTTC
- - TRBJ2-7 TRBV20-1 12 CSASPSSYEQYF TGCAGTGCTAGCCCGTCCTCCTACGAGCAGTACTTC
TRBD2 once TRBJ2-7 TRBV9 14 CASSSSGSWGEQYF TGTGCCAGCAGCTCGAGCGGGAGCTGGGGCGAGCAGTACTTC
- - TRBJ2-7 TRBV20-1 12 CSARVSGYEQYF TGCAGTGCTAGAGTATCAGGGTACGAGCAGTACTTC
TRBD2 - TRBJ2-7 TRBV20-1 14 CSAALAGGWYEQYF TGCAGTGCTGCCCTAGCGGGAGGTTGGTACGAGCAGTACTTC
- - TRBJ2-2 TRBV7-2 14 CASSYRTLTGELFF TGTGCCAGCAGCTACCGGACTCTCACCGGGGAGCTGTTTTTT
- - TRBJ2-7 TRBV27 13 CASSGVLPGEQYF TGTGCCAGCAGTGGGGTGTTGCCGGGCGAGCAGTACTTC
- few TRBJ2-2 TRBV28 13 CASRAANTGELFF TGTGCCAGCAGGGCCGCGAACACCGGGGAGCTGTTTTTT
- many TRBJ2-1 TRBV20-1 14 CSARRGSSYNEQFF TGCAGTGCTAGGAGGGGGAGCTCCTACAATGAGCAGTTCTTC
- - TRBJ2-1 TRBV20-1 16 CSARNFGSYSYNEQFF TGCAGTGCTAGAAATTTTGGGAGTTATTCCTACAATGAGCAGTTCTTC
- few TRBJ2-5 TRBV18 19 CASSPSPLLAGAPQEFQYF TGTGCCAGCTCACCATCCCCCTTATTGGCGGGGGCTCCCCAAGAGTTTCAGTACTTC
- - TRBJ2-1 TRBV6-1 14 CASSQIDRYNEQFF TGTGCCAGCAGCCAGATCGACAGATACAATGAGCAGTTCTTC
- - TRBJ2-7 TRBV6-5 15 CASSYSASPPYEQYF TGTGCCAGCAGTTACTCGGCTTCTCCCCCCTACGAGCAGTACTTC
- - TRBJ1-6 TRBV3-1 16 CASTRGPNAAGSPLHF TGTGCCAGCACCCGGGGGCCCAATGCAGCGGGATCACCCCTCCACTTT
- - TRBJ2-2 TRBV6-5 10 CASGLGELFF TGTGCCAGCGGGCTAGGGGAGCTGTTTTTT
- many TRBJ2-1 TRBV20-1 14 CSARVPLTDNEQFF TGCAGTGCTAGAGTGCCGCTGACCGACAATGAGCAGTTCTTC
- many TRBJ2-7 TRBV25-1 11 CATPRTYEQYF TGTGCCACCCCCCGTACCTACGAGCAGTACTTC
TRBD2 many TRBJ2-1 TRBV5-1 15 CASSWTGTSSHEQFF TGCGCCAGCAGCTGGACCGGGACTAGCTCCCATGAGCAGTTCTTC
- many TRBJ2-7 TRBV7-9 15 CASSLAEGVRDEQYF TGTGCCAGCAGCTTAGCGGAGGGAGTACGGGACGAGCAGTACTTC
- many TRBJ2-5 TRBV6-2/TRBV6-3 11 CASSLAKTQYF TGTGCCAGCAGTCTAGCGAAGACCCAGTACTTC
- many TRBJ2-2 TRBV12-3/TRBV12-4 12 CASSLGDGELFF TGTGCCAGCAGTTTAGGGGACGGGGAGCTGTTTTTT
- few TRBJ2-1 TRBV6-1 18 CASSDLPIAVLSYNEQFF TGTGCCAGCAGTGACCTACCCATAGCGGTCCTCTCCTACAATGAGCAGTTCTTC
TRBD1 few TRBJ2-7 TRBV7-2 16 CASRLPSGQGSYEQYF TGTGCCAGCAGGTTACCCTCTGGACAGGGTTCCTACGAGCAGTACTTC
- many TRBJ2-6 TRBV12-3/TRBV12-4 18 CASRLRRGLNSGANVLTF TGTGCCAGCAGACTACGGAGAGGACTGAACTCTGGGGCCAACGTCCTGACTTTC
- - TRBJ2-7 TRBV4-2 17 CASSQAEAAEASYEQYF TGTGCCAGCAGCCAAGCTGAAGCAGCGGAGGCCTCCTACGAGCAGTACTTC
- - TRBJ1-2 TRBV29-1 13 CSVEAPSRIGYTF TGCAGCGTTGAAGCACCATCACGGATTGGCTACACCTTC
- few TRBJ1-1 TRBV5-1 11 CASRGVAEAFF TGCGCCAGCAGAGGGGTCGCTGAAGCTTTCTTT
TRBD1 many TRBJ1-5 TRBV20-1 16 CSARDPWTGDGQPQHF TGCAGTGCTAGAGACCCCTGGACAGGTGATGGTCAGCCCCAGCATTTT
TRBD2 many TRBJ2-7 TRBV12-3/TRBV12-4 16 CASSLMLAGGPYEQYF TGTGCCAGCAGTCTCATGCTAGCGGGAGGGCCTTACGAGCAGTACTTC
- - TRBJ2-7 TRBV28 11 CASSKLAEQYF TGTGCCAGTAGCAAATTAGCCGAGCAGTACTTC
- - TRBJ2-1 TRBV6-2/TRBV6-3 15 CASSYGSNIGNEQFF TGTGCCAGCAGTTACGGTAGCAATATCGGCAATGAGCAGTTCTTC
- many TRBJ2-7 TRBV10-3 13 CAINERWGFEQYF TGTGCCATCAACGAACGATGGGGATTCGAGCAGTACTTC
- - TRBJ2-3 TRBV14 13 CASSPRGPYTQYF TGTGCCAGCAGCCCCCGAGGGCCTTATACGCAGTATTTT
TRBD1 many TRBJ1-5 TRBV9 19 CASSPGLGQVGSSNQPQHF TGTGCCAGCAGCCCAGGACTGGGACAGGTTGGATCTAGCAATCAGCCCCAGCATTTT
- - TRBJ2-7 TRBV20-1 13 CSANPGRNHEQYF TGCAGTGCTAATCCGGGTCGGAACCACGAGCAGTACTTC
- - TRBJ2-5 TRBV25-1 11 CASRRGWGQYF TGTGCCAGCAGAAGGGGTTGGGGCCAGTACTTC
- - TRBJ2-3 TRBV12-3/TRBV12-4 15 CASSLTAGSTDTQYF TGTGCCAGCAGTTTGACGGCCGGGAGCACAGATACGCAGTATTTT
- - TRBJ2-2 TRBV2 14 CASSEVGETGELFF TGTGCCAGCAGTGAAGTTGGAGAGACAGGGGAGCTGTTTTTT